This T cell receptor beta chain was captured in a study of T cell responses to AZD1222 COVID-19 vaccine. Whole-study findings and limits: With dominance at 160-218 and 743-854, vaccine-associated CD4 TCRs spanned spike. Among the donors, most were white British and more were female, and clonal diversity was possibly underestimated. Seropositive status at baseline applied to only a handful of AZD1222 recipients.

The CDR3 consists of 13 residues. Per the germline V gene, CDR1 is MNHEY and CDR2 is SMNVEV (reference sequence). Trimming stripped 3 bases from V and 3 bases from J, with 8 bases between. This clone has only one observation. Its antigen remains unknown. TCRdb keeps only in-frame clones here, not all; method: immunoSEQ multiplex PCR. The table includes 140,000 or so clones, about 90% detected once. The TCR comes from an adult in good health. The chain joins TRBV27 to TRBJ1-2; D is uncertain. This specimen was peripheral blood, taken on day 0 of AZD1222 vaccination. Here the CDR3 reads CASSLWQDYGYTF. In DNA form, the CDR3 reads TGTGCCAGCAGTTTGTGGCAGGACTATGGCTACACCTTC.